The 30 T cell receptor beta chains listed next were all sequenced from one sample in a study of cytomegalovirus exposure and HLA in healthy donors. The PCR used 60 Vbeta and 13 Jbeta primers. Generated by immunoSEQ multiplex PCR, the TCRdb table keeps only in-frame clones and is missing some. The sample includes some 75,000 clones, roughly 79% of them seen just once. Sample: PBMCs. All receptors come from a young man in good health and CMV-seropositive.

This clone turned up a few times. The CDR3 sequence: CASERRTDTQYF. CDR3 nucleotide sequence: TGTGCCAGCGAGCGGCGCACAGATACGCAGTATTTT. The V call is TRBV5-8, the J call TRBJ2-3; D is perhaps TRBD2 (5 bases). The V end lost 7 bases, the J end lost 1 base, and 7 bases lay between the germline ends. The CDR3 has 12 amino acids. The germline V gene encodes CDR1 SGHTS and CDR2 YDEGEE.

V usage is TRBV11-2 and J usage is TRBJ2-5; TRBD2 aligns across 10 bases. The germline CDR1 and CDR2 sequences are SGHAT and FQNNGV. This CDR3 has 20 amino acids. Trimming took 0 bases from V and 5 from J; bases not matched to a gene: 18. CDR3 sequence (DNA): TGTGCCAGCAGCTTAGATTCTGTTTTTGCTAGCGGGAGATCCGGCGAGACCCAGTACTTC. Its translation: CASSLDSVFASGRSGETQYF.

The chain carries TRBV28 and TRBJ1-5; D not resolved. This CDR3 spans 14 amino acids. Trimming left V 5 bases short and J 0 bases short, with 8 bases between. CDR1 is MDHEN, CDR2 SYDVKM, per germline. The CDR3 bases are TGTGCCAGCAGTCCCAGGCGTAGCAATCAGCCCCAGCATTTT. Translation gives CASSPRRSNQPQHF.

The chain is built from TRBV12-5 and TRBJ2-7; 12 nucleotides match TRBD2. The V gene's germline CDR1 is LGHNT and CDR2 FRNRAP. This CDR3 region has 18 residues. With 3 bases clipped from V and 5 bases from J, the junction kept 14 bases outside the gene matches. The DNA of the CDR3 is TGTGCTAGTGGTTTCCTGTCGAGACTAGCGGGAGTAATCCACGAGCAGTACTTC. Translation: CASGFLSRLAGVIHEQYF.

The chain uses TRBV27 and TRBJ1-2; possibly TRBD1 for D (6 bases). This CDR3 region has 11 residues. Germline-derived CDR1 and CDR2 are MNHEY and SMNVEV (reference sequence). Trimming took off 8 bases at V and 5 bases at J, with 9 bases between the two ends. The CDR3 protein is CASSGEYGYTF. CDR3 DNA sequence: TGTGCCAGCTCAGGGGAATATGGCTACACCTTC.

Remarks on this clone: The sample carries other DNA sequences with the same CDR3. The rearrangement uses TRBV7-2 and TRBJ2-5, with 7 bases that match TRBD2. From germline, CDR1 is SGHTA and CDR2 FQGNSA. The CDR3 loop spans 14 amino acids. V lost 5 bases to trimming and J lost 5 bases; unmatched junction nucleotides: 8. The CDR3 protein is CASSPQDSGETQYF. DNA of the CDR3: TGTGCCAGCAGCCCGCAGGATAGCGGGGAGACCCAGTACTTC. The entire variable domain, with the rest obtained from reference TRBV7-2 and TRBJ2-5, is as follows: GAGVSQSPSNKVTEKGKDVELRCDPISGHTALYWYRQSLGQGLEFLIYFQGNSAPDKSGLPSDRFSAERTGGSVSTLTIQRTQQEDSAVYLCASSPQDSGETQYFGPGTRLLVL.

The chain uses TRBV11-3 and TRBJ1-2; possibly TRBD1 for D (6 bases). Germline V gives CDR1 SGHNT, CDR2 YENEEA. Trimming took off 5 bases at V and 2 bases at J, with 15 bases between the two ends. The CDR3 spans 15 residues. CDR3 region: CASSKGTGQNYGYTF. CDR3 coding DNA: TGTGCCAGCAGCAAAGGAACGGGACAAAACTATGGCTACACCTTC.

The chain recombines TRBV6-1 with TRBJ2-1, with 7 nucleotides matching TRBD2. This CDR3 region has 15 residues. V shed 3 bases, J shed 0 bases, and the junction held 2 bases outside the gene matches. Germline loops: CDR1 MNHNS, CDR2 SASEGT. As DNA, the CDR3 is TGTGCCAGCAGTGAGACGGGAGGCTCCTACAATGAGCAGTTCTTC. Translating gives CASSETGGSYNEQFF.

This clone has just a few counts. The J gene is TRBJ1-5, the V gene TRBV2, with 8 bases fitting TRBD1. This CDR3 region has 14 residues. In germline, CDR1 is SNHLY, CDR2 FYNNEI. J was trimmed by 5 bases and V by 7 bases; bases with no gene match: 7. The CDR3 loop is CASTRQGQDQPQHF. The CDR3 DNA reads TGTGCCAGCACTAGACAGGGGCAGGATCAGCCCCAGCATTTT.

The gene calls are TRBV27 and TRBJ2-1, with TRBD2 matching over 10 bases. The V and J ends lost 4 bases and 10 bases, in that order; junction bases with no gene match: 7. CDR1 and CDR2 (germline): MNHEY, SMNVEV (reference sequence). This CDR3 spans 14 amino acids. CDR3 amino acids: CASSWVAGGPEQFF. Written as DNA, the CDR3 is TGTGCCAGCAGTTGGGTAGCGGGAGGCCCGGAGCAGTTCTTC.

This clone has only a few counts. The CDR3 is CASSRDSLNTEAFF. In nucleotides, the CDR3 is TGTGCCAGCAGCAGGGACAGTCTTAACACTGAAGCTTTCTTT. The J gene is TRBJ1-1, the V gene TRBV9; TRBD1 matches at 7 bases. J lost 2 bases, V lost 4 bases, and 5 bases had no gene match. The CDR3 is made up of 14 amino acids. Germline V gene data show CDR1 as SGDLS and CDR2 as YYNGEE.

The CDR3 DNA reads TGTGCCAGCTCACCATTTCGGGACAGGGAAAACGGCTACACCTTC. Translation gives CASSPFRDRENGYTF. The V call is TRBV18, the J call TRBJ1-2; TRBD1 agrees at 9 bases. Germline loops: CDR1 KGHSH, CDR2 LQKENI. Germline trimming cut 2 bases from V and 8 bases from J; bases unmatched to any gene: 9. This CDR3 has 15 residues.

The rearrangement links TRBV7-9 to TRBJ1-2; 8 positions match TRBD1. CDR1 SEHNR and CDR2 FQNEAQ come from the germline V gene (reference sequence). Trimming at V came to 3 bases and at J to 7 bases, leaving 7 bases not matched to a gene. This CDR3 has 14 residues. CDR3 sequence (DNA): TGTGCCAGCAGCTTTATGGCAGGGGGCTCTGGCTACACCTTC. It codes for CASSFMAGGSGYTF. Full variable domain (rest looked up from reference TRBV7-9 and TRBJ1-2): DTGVSQNPRHKITKRGQNVTFRCDPISEHNRLYWYRQTLGQGPEFLTYFQNEAQLEKSRLLSDRFSAERPKGSFSTLEIQRTEQGDSAMYLCASSFMAGGSGYTFGSGTRLTVV.

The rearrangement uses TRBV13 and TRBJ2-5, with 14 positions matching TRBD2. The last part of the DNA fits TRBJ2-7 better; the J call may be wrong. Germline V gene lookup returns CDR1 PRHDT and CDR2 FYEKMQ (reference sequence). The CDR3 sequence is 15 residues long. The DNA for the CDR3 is TGTGCCAGCAGCTTTGGGACTAGCGGGAGATCCGAGCAGTACTTC. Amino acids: CASSFGTSGRSEQYF.

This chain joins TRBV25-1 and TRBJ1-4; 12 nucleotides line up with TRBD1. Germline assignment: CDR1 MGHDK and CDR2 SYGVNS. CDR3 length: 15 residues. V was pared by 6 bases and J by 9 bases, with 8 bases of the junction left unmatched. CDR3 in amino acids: CASSPGTGGTKKLFF. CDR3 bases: TGTGCCAGCAGCCCCGGGACAGGGGGCACGAAAAAACTGTTTTTT.

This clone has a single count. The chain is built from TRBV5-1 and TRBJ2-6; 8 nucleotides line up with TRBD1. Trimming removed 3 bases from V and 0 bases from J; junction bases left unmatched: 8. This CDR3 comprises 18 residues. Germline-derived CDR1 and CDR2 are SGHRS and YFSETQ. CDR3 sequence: CASSWTGFSPSGANVLTF. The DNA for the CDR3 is TGCGCCAGCAGCTGGACAGGGTTTTCTCCCTCTGGGGCCAACGTCCTGACTTTC.

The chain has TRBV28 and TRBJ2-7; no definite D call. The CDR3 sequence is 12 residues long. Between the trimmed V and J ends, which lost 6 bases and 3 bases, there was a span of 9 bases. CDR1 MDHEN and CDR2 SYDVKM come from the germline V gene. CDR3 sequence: CASSPTLYEQYF. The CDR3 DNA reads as TGTGCCAGCAGCCCAACTCTCTACGAGCAGTACTTC.

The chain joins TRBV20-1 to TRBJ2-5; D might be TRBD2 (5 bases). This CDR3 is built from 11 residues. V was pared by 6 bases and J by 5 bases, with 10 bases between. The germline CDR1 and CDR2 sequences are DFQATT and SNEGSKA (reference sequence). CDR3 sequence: CSATRSETQYF. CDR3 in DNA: TGCAGTGCCACTAGAAGCGAGACCCAGTACTTC.

The CDR3 bases are TGCGCCAGCAGCCAAGTTGACACAAGACAAGAGACCCAGTACTTC. This encodes CASSQVDTRQETQYF. The chain has TRBV4-1 and TRBJ2-5; D gene uncertain. Germline assignment: CDR1 MGHRA and CDR2 YSYEKL. CDR3 size: 15 residues. V was trimmed by 1 base and J by 2 bases, leaving 11 bases between them.

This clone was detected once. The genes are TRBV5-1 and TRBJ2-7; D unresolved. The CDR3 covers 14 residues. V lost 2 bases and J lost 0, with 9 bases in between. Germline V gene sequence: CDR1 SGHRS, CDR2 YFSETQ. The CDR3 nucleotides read TGCGCCAGCAGCTTCGCGGCTCTCTCCTACGAGCAGTACTTC. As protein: CASSFAALSYEQYF.

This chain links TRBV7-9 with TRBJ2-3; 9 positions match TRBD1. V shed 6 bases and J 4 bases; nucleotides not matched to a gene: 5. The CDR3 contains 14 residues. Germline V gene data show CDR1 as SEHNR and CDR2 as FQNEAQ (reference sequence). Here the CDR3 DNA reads TGTGCCAGCAGGGGGGACAGGGAGCCAGATACGCAGTATTTT. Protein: CASRGDREPDTQYF.

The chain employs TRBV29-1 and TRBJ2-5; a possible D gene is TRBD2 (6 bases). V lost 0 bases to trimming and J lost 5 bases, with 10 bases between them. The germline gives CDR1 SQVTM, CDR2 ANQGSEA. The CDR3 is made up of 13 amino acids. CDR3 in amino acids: CSVEERETETQYF. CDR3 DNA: TGCAGCGTTGAAGAGCGGGAAACGGAGACCCAGTACTTC.

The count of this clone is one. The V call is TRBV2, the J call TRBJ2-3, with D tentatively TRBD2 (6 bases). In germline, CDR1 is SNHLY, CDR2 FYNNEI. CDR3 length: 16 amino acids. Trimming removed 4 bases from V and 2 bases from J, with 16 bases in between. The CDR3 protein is CASSGSMGGVTDTQYF. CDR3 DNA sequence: TGTGCCAGCAGTGGGTCGATGGGGGGTGTCACAGATACGCAGTATTTT.

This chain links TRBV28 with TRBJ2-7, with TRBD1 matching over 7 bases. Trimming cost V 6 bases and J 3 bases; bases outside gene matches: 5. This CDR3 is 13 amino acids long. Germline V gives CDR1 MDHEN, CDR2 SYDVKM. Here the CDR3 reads CASRPGQSYEQYF. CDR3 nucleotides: TGTGCCAGCAGACCGGGACAGAGCTACGAGCAGTACTTC.

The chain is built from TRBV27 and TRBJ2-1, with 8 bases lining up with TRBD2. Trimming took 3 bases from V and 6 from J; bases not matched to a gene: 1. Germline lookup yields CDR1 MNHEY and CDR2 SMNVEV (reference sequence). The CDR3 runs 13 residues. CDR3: CASSLRGANEQFF. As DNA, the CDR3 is TGTGCCAGCAGTTTGCGGGGGGCCAATGAGCAGTTCTTC.

Written as DNA, the CDR3 is TGTGCCAGGTCGGGTCCTGTGGATGGCTACACCTTC. Its translation is CARSGPVDGYTF. This chain connects TRBV5-3 to TRBJ1-2; D remains unclear. TRBV5-3 is assigned to the ORF class and has an uncertain function. The V end lost 8 bases, the J end lost 6 bases, and 14 bases lay between the germline ends. The CDR3 contains 12 residues.

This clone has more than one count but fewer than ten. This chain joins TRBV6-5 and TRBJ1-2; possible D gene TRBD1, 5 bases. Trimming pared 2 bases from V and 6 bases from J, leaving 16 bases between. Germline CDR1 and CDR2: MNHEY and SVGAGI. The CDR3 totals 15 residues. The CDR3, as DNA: TGTGCCAGCAGTTACGAGTTCAGGGCGACGGATGGCTACACCTTC. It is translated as CASSYEFRATDGYTF.

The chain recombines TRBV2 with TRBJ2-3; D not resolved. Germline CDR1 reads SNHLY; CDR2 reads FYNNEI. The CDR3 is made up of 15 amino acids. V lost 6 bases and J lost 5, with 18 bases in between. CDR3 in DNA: TGTGCCAGCAGGCCTCTAGGCACCGGTCGAGATACGCAGTATTTT. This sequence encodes CASRPLGTGRDTQYF.

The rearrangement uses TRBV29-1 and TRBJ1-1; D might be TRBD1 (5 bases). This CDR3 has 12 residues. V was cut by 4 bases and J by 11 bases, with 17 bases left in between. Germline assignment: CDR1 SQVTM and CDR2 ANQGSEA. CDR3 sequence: CSVVQRVGGAFF. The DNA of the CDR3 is TGCAGCGTTGTACAAAGAGTCGGGGGGGCTTTCTTT. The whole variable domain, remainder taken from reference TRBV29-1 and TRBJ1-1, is SAVISQKPSRDICQRGTSLTIQCQVDSQVTMMFWYRQQPGQSLTLIATANQGSEATYESGFVIDKFPISRPNLTFSTLTVSNMSPEDSSIYLCSVVQRVGGAFFGQGTRLTVV.

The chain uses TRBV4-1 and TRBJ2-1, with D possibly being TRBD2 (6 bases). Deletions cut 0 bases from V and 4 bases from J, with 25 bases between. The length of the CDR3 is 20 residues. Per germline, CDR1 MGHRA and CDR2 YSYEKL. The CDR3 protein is CASSQDPRDSGGPHYNEQFF. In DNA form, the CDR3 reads TGCGCCAGCAGCCAAGACCCCCGAGATAGCGGAGGCCCCCATTACAATGAGCAGTTCTTC.